These T cell receptor beta chains were read from a single sample in a study of blood T cell repertoires in COVID-19. Libraries were prepared by immunoSEQ multiplex PCR; TCRdb keeps only in-frame clonotypes and omits some of them. Of some 140,000 clones in the sample, about 89% were seen once. The sequenced sample consisted of peripheral blood. The receptor source for this set is a man aged 45-65 years with acute or convalescent COVID-19. The CDR3 runs from the conserved cysteine through the conserved F or W. Some rows have no size entry. The others give once, few or many, or a class for an expanded clone.

V gene	clone size	CDR3 protein
TRBV30	-	CAWEVADTEAFF
TRBV27	-	CASSFLVPGFRGRSGANVLTF
TRBV5-1	-	CASSRERGSIDTQYF
TRBV5-6	-	CASSLVGALYGYTF
TRBV2	-	CASNRDSNQPQHF
TRBV6-4	-	CASSEVRQGISPLHF
TRBV18	-	CASSPSHPRGREPQHF
TRBV14	-	CASSPGTQGLEQYF
TRBV6-2/TRBV6-3	few	CASSLTGGRNQPQHF
TRBV3-1/TRBV3-2	-	CASSQDEGLAVEEQFF
TRBV12-3/TRBV12-4	-	CASRAYSNQPQHF
TRBV5-1	-	CASSLERWTSGRDTGELFF
TRBV5-8	-	CASSLWTGITYNSPLHF
TRBV24-1	-	CATSDGTSGVYNEQFF
TRBV7-9	-	CASSFKGQGYGYTF
TRBV7-9	once	CASSSGVLETQYF
TRBV13	once	CASSLEGSDGGELFF
TRBV7-3	-	CASSLTRGSYNEQFF
TRBV7-2	once	CASSPLQGTGNTIYF
TRBV9	-	CASSVEGQGTQTQYF
TRBV10-3	-	CAVRQGTYNEQFF
TRBV15	-	CATSSGQAGNTIYF
TRBV27	-	CASSSGTSGYNEQFF
TRBV7-2	-	CASSWTSGGDTGELFF
TRBV5-1	-	CASSLRVGTDTQYF
TRBV5-1	-	CASSLEDSANTEAFF
TRBV29-1	-	CSVEAPPGTSGGTSTDTQYF
TRBV9	-	CASSVGLAEYNEQFF
TRBV18	-	CASSPPAGGRKNTEAFF
TRBV6-5	-	CASSYSSAGGLDTQYF
TRBV9	-	CASSVGIGEETQYF
TRBV14	-	CASSYGQGYEQYF
TRBV11-2	-	CASSLGRVGEQYF
TRBV5-1	-	CASSRLGADYNEQFF
TRBV3-1/TRBV3-2	-	CASSGPGTATNYGYTF
TRBV10-1	-	CASSQGQGIMETQYF
TRBV2	few	CASSEWQGRNQPQHF
TRBV11-1	once	CASSLSQSQNTGELFF
TRBV5-4	-	CASSLGPLVYEQYF
TRBV11-2	-	CASSLVLAGPYEQYF
TRBV28	-	CASSPKGEGYNSPLHF
TRBV5-4	-	CASSFPSGLDEQFF
TRBV27	-	CASSLIDSSGANVLTF
TRBV3-1/TRBV3-2	-	CASSRGGGDQPQHF
TRBV7-3	-	CASSLTSGTIYNEQFF
TRBV3-1/TRBV3-2	-	CASSQAAGGGGELFF